This T cell receptor beta chain is drawn from a study of OX40 agonist ivuxolimab in advanced cancers. Regarding the research as a whole: The costimulatory receptor OX40 (CD134) was targeted by ivuxolimab, a fully human IgG2 agonistic monoclonal antibody. Partial responses were achieved by three dose-escalation patients, of whom one had hepatocellular carcinoma and two had cutaneous melanoma. The monotherapy dose-escalation portion (N ≈ 55 patients) of the phase I ivuxolimab trial is reported in the paper. Patients were allowed to have had prior anti-PD-1, anti-PD-L1 or anti-CTLA-4 therapy, and approximately 40% of the dose-escalation patients had previously received checkpoint inhibitors. The point of sequencing TCRbeta in the periphery was to test whether ivuxolimab changed TCR sequence diversity and drove clonal T-cell expansion. Intravenous ivuxolimab was administered to patients every 2 weeks at six dose levels: 0.01, 0.1, 0.3, 1.5, 3 and 10 mg/kg. Of the approximately 54 patients in dose escalation, around 19 had hepatocellular carcinoma, approximately 15 had melanoma, 9 had renal cell carcinoma and 9 had head and neck cancer. The dose-escalation cohort was roughly 87% male with a mean age of about 58 years, ranging from roughly 20 to 85.

What the research found in general, with its limitations: Which antigens the clonally expanded peripheral T cells were specific for was not determined. In the 0.1-3.0 mg/kg groups, partial responders had among the lowest normalized peripheral clonal expansion, particularly in CD8+ T cells. At doses of 0.1 to 3.0 mg/kg, clonal expansion of both CD4+ and CD8+ T cells in blood was seen between baseline and week 6. Low levels of normalized T-cell clonal expansion were also seen in some nonresponding patients. After ivuxolimab, expanded clones were on average more numerous among CD8+ T cells than among CD4+ T cells.

Genomic DNA was extracted from sorted cells for sequencing of the TCRbeta CDR3 region. The immunoSEQ Assay was used for sequencing of TCRbeta CDR3 regions. The source is immuneACCESS, and TCRdb retained only in-frame sequences with V and J called. Part of the clones is not carried over; for the studies checked, unresolved V genes explain less than half of this, and the remainder is unexplained. This sample is represented by 70,000 or so clones; over 60% of them were singletons. Clones ranked in the top ten supply around 2.3% of the sample. As for this clone: This receptor's antigen is unknown. The input lacks base qualities; no much larger clone sits a single base away.

Patients with a history of autoimmune disease or receiving systemic immunosuppression were excluded from the trial. Peripheral blood for TCR sequencing was collected from all dose cohorts at baseline, on cycle 4 day 1, and on cycle 7 day 1. Samples came from an open-label, multicenter, first-in-human phase I dose-escalation trial of ivuxolimab. Adults with locally advanced or metastatic melanoma, renal cell carcinoma, hepatocellular carcinoma or head and neck squamous cell carcinoma were enrolled in the trial. Before TCR sequencing, CD4+ and CD8+ T cells were separately sorted from peripheral blood. This receptor was taken from an adult with an advanced solid tumor such as melanoma, head and neck, liver or kidney cancer. The sequenced sample was CD4+ or CD8+ T cells sorted from blood, obtained in a trial of the OX40 agonist ivuxolimab.

The DNA reads TGTGCCAGCAGTGCGGGGCCAGTAACCTCCTACGAGCAGTACTTC. The resulting protein is CASSAGPVTSYEQYF. This sequence uses TRBV2 and TRBJ2-7; the D call is possibly TRBD1 or TRBD2, each sharing 5 bases. Measured from the cysteine to the phenylalanine, the CDR3 is 15 residues long. Solely the CDR3 DNA is kept, with 45 bases framed from the first base. At the junction V is shortened by 4 bases and J by 0 bases, with 13 bases in between. CDR1 is given as SNHLY and CDR2 as FYNNEI, both from the germline V gene.